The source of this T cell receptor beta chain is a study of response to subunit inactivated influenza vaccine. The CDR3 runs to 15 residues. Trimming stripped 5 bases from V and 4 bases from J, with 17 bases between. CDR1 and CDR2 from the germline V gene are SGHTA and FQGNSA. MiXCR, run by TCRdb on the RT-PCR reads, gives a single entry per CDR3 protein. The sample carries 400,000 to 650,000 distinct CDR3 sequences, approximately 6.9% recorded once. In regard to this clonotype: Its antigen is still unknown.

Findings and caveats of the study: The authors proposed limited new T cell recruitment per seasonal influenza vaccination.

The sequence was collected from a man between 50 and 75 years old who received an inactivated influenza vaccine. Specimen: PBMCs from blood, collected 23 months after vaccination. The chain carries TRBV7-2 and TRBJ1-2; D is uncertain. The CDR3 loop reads CASSPSRVGGYGYTF. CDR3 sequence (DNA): TGTGCCAGCAGCCCATCGAGGGTGGGAGGCTATGGCTACACCTTC.